These T cell receptor beta chains were read from a single sample in a study of T cell responses to AZD1222 COVID-19 vaccine. Only in-frame clones appear in the TCRdb table, and some are missing; sequencing was by immunoSEQ multiplex PCR. The table shows over 70,000 clones, with 80% to 90% occurring only once. Source: peripheral blood, taken 28 days after the second AZD1222 dose. Every receptor here comes from an adult who received the AZD1222 COVID-19 vaccine. Both conserved end residues are part of each CDR3. The D gene is left open where the match is weak. Clone size is stated in some rows and not others, as once, few, many or a class when expanded.

CSASQGASGNTIYF	TGCAGTGCTAGTCAAGGGGCCTCTGGAAACACCATATATTTT	.	TRBJ1-3	.	14	TRBV20-1
CASSLRGGVLFF	TGTGCCAGCAGTCTACGGGGTGGGGTGCTGTTTTTT	.	TRBJ2-2	.	12	TRBV27
CASSIFRAELYNEQFF	TGTGCCAGTAGTATCTTCAGGGCCGAACTCTACAATGAGCAGTTCTTC	.	TRBJ2-1	.	16	TRBV19
CASSAGTGLKSSYNSPLHF	TGTGCCAGCAGCGCCGGGACAGGGTTGAAGAGCTCCTATAATTCACCCCTCCACTTT	TRBD1	TRBJ1-6	.	19	TRBV7-2
CASRRTGSTEAFF	TGTGCCAGCAGGCGGACAGGGAGCACTGAAGCTTTCTTT	TRBD1	TRBJ1-1	.	13	TRBV11-2
CASSKTEINEQFF	TGTGCCAGCAGCAAGACAGAGATCAATGAGCAGTTCTTC	.	TRBJ2-1	.	13	TRBV12-3/TRBV12-4
CASSLVLGYGYTF	TGTGCCAGCAGCTTAGTACTGGGATATGGCTACACCTTC	.	TRBJ1-2	.	13	TRBV7-8
CASKRVGNEQFF	TGTGCCAGCAAAAGGGTAGGCAATGAGCAGTTCTTC	.	TRBJ2-1	.	12	TRBV5-5
CASIPSGLGPGELFF	TGTGCCAGCATTCCCTCGGGACTAGGCCCCGGGGAGCTGTTTTTT	TRBD2	TRBJ2-2	.	15	TRBV7-9
CASNSRTPSYEQYF	TGTGCCAGCAACAGCCGGACACCTTCCTACGAGCAGTACTTC	.	TRBJ2-7	.	14	TRBV28
CASSLGTGINNSPLHF	TGTGCCAGCAGCTTAGGGACAGGAATAAATAATTCACCCCTCCACTTT	TRBD1	TRBJ1-6	.	16	TRBV7-2
CASSLDKRGGVDTQYF	TGTGCCAGCAGCTTAGACAAGCGGGGTGGGGTAGATACGCAGTATTTT	TRBD2	TRBJ2-3	.	16	TRBV11-2
CASSYRGRFSEAFF	TGTGCCAGCAGTTACAGGGGGCGATTCTCTGAAGCTTTCTTT	TRBD1	TRBJ1-1	.	14	TRBV6-5
CASSFGLRQETQYF	TGTGCCAGCAGCTTCGGACTACGTCAAGAGACCCAGTACTTC	.	TRBJ2-5	.	14	TRBV7-9
CASSLDNMNTEAFF	TGCGCCAGCAGCCTCGACAACATGAACACTGAAGCTTTCTTT	.	TRBJ1-1	.	14	TRBV5-1
CASWGVGSGETQYF	TGTGCCAGCTGGGGCGTGGGGTCTGGTGAGACCCAGTACTTC	.	TRBJ2-5	once	14	TRBV5-4
CASSLKSNTYEQYF	TGCGCCAGCAGCTTGAAGTCAAACACCTACGAGCAGTACTTC	.	TRBJ2-7	.	14	TRBV5-1
CATSRRALENTGELFF	TGTGCCACCAGCCGACGGGCCCTGGAGAACACCGGGGAGCTGTTTTTT	.	TRBJ2-2	.	16	TRBV24-1
CASSEVGSNQPQHF	TGTGCCAGCTCCGAGGTAGGGTCCAATCAGCCCCAGCATTTT	.	TRBJ1-5	few	14	TRBV18
CASSSGHVNSPLHF	TGTGCCAGCAGTTCGGGACACGTTAATTCACCCCTCCACTTT	.	TRBJ1-6	.	14	TRBV28
CASRETWSYEQYF	TGTGCCAGCAGGGAGACCTGGAGCTACGAGCAGTACTTC	.	TRBJ2-7	.	13	TRBV27
CASSLWGLNEQFF	TGTGCCAGCAGCTTGTGGGGTCTTAACGAGCAGTTCTTC	.	TRBJ2-1	.	13	TRBV5-4
CASRERGTNEKLFF	TGTGCCAGCAGGGAGAGGGGAACTAATGAAAAACTGTTTTTT	.	TRBJ1-4	.	14	TRBV27
CASSLARWETQYF	TGTGCCAGCAGCTTAGCGAGGTGGGAGACCCAGTACTTC	.	TRBJ2-5	.	13	TRBV7-9
CASSPRLGAGQPQHF	TGTGCCAGCAGCCCAAGATTGGGGGCAGGTCAGCCCCAGCATTTT	.	TRBJ1-5	.	15	TRBV3-1/TRBV3-2
CASSQDMDNSPLHF	TGTGCCAGCAGCCAAGATATGGATAATTCACCCCTCCACTTT	.	TRBJ1-6	.	14	TRBV14
CAWRASSYNEQFF	TGTGCCTGGAGGGCGAGCTCCTACAATGAGCAGTTCTTC	.	TRBJ2-1	.	13	TRBV30
CASSSGTGVASGYTF	TGCGCCAGCAGCTCAGGGACAGGGGTGGCGAGTGGCTACACCTTC	TRBD1	TRBJ1-2	.	15	TRBV5-1
CASSQVGSYEQYF	TGTGCCAGCAGCCAAGTAGGCTCCTACGAGCAGTACTTC	.	TRBJ2-7	.	13	TRBV4-2
CASSFDRGRCTEAFF	TGTGCCAGCAGCTTCGACAGGGGGCGATGCACTGAAGCTTTCTTT	.	TRBJ1-1	.	15	TRBV21-1
CASSQVSDSNYGYTF	TGCGCCAGCAGCCAAGTCTCTGACAGCAACTATGGCTACACCTTC	.	TRBJ1-2	.	15	TRBV4-3
CATRGSNYFNQPQHF	TGTGCCACAAGGGGCAGCAACTACTTCAATCAGCCCCAGCATTTT	.	TRBJ1-5	.	15	TRBV14
CASSTRQTDEQYF	TGTGCCAGCAGCACCCGACAGACCGACGAGCAGTACTTC	.	TRBJ2-7	.	13	TRBV7-2
CASSPNVNTGELFF	TGCGCCAGCAGCCCTAACGTTAACACCGGGGAGCTGTTTTTT	.	TRBJ2-2	.	14	TRBV5-1
CASRGQGMYIQYF	TGTGCCAGTAGAGGACAGGGGATGTACATTCAGTACTTC	TRBD1	TRBJ2-4	.	13	TRBV19
CASSYWGGASGYTF	TGTGCCAGCAGTTACTGGGGGGGGGCCTCTGGCTACACCTTC	.	TRBJ1-2	once	14	TRBV6-2/TRBV6-3
CASSMGLAGINEQFF	TGCGCCAGCAGCATGGGACTAGCGGGCATCAATGAGCAGTTCTTC	TRBD2	TRBJ2-1	.	15	TRBV5-1
CASSLGVHTATNEKLFF	TGTGCCAGCAGCTTGGGGGTACACACTGCAACTAATGAAAAACTGTTTTTT	.	TRBJ1-4	.	17	TRBV5-4
CASSFQPLKLAGMRDEQFF	TGCGCCAGCAGCTTCCAACCCTTGAAACTAGCGGGGATGCGGGATGAGCAGTTCTTC	TRBD2	TRBJ2-1	.	19	TRBV5-1
CAWSHQSNQPQHF	TGTGCCTGGAGTCATCAGAGCAATCAGCCCCAGCATTTT	.	TRBJ1-5	.	13	TRBV30